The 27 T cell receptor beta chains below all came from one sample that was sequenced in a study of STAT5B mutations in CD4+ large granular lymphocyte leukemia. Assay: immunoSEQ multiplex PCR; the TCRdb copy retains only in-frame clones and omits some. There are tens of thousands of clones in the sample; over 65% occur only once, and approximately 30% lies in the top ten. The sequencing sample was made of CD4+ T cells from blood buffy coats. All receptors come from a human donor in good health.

The CDR3 DNA follows: TGTGCCAGCAGTATCCGGGGGGGCTTTGAGCAGCCCCAGCATTTT. Its translation: CASSIRGGFEQPQHF. J is TRBJ1-5 and V is TRBV28, with D perhaps matching TRBD1 (6 bases). The V end lost 5 bases, the J end lost 7 bases, and 18 bases lay between the germline ends. This CDR3 spans 15 amino acids. Germline V gene lookup returns CDR1 MDHEN and CDR2 SYDVKM.

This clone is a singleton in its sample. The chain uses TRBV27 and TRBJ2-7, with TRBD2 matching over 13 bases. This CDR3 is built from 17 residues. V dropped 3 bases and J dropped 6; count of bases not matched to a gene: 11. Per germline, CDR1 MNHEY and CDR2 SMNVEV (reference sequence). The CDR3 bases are TGTGCCAGCAGTTTTCGAGGGACTAGCGGGACTCTCCTCGAGCAGTACTTC. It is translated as CASSFRGTSGTLLEQYF.

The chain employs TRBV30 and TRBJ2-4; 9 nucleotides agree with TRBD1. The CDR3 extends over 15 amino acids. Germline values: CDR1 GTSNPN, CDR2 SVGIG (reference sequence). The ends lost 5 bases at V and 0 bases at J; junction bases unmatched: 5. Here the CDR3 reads CAWETGGLAKNIQYF. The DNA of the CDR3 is TGTGCCTGGGAGACAGGGGGGTTAGCCAAAAACATTCAGTACTTC.

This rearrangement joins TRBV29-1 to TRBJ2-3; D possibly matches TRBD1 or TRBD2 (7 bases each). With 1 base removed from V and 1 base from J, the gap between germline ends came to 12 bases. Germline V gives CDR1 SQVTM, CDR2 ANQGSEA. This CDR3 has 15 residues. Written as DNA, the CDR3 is TGCAGCGTTGAAGGGGCAGGGGGGGGCACAGATACGCAGTATTTT. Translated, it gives CSVEGAGGGTDTQYF.

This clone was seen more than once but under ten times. In DNA, the CDR3 is TGTGCCAGCAACTCGGACCGCTATGGGTACGAGCAGTACTTC. Its translation: CASNSDRYGYEQYF. The chain uses TRBV7-9 and TRBJ2-7, with D uncertain. Trimming left V 7 bases short and J 4 bases short, with 17 bases between. Germline CDR1 is SEHNR and CDR2 is FQNEAQ (reference sequence). CDR3 length: 14 residues.

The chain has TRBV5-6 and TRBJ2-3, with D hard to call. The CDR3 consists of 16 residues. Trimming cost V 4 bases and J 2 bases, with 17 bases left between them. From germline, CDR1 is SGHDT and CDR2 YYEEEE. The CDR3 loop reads CASSPLSPGSTDTQYF. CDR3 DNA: TGTGCCAGCAGCCCCTTGAGTCCCGGGTCCACAGATACGCAGTATTTT.

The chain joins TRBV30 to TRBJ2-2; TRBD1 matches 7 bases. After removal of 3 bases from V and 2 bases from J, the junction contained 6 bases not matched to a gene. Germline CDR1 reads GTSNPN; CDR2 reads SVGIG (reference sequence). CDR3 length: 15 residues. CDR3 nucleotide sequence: TGTGCCTGGAGGCCTTGGGACAGAAACACCGGGGAGCTGTTTTTT. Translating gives CAWRPWDRNTGELFF.

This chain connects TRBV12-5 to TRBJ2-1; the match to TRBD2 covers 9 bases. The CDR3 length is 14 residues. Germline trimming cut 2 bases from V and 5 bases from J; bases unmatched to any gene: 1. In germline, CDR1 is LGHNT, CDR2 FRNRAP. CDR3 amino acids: CASGLWTSDNEQFF. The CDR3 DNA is TGTGCTAGTGGTTTGTGGACTAGCGACAATGAGCAGTTCTTC.

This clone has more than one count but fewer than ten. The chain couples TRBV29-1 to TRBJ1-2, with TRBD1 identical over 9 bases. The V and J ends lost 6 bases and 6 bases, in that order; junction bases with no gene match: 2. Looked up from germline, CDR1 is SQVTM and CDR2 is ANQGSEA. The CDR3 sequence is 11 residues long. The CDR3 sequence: CSVWTGDGYTF. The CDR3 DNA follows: TGCAGCGTGTGGACAGGGGATGGCTACACCTTC. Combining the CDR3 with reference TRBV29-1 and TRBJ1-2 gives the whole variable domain SAVISQKPSRDICQRGTSLTIQCQVDSQVTMMFWYRQQPGQSLTLIATANQGSEATYESGFVIDKFPISRPNLTFSTLTVSNMSPEDSSIYLCSVWTGDGYTFGSGTRLTVV.

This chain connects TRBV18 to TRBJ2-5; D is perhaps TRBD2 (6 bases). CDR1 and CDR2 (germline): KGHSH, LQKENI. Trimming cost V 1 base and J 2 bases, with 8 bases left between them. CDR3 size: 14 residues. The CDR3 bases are TGTGCCAGCTCACCACAGGCGGGACAAGAGACCCAGTACTTC. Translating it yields CASSPQAGQETQYF.

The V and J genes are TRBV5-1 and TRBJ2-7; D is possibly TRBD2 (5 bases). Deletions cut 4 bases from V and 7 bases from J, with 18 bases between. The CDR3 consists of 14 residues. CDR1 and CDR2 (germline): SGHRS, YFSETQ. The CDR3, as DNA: TGCGCCAGCAGCCCCGGGCCGAGTAGCGATGAGCAGTACTTC. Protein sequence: CASSPGPSSDEQYF.

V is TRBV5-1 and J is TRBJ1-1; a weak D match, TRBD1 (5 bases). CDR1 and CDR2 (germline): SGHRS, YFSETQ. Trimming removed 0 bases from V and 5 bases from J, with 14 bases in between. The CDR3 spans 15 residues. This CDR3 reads CASSLEGRDVTEAFF. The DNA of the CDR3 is TGCGCCAGCAGCTTGGAGGGCAGGGATGTTACTGAAGCTTTCTTT. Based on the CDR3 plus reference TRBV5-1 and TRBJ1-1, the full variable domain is KAGVTQTPRYLIKTRGQQVTLSCSPISGHRSVSWYQQTPGQGLQFLFEYFSETQRNKGNFPGRFSGRQFSNSRSEMNVSTLELGDSALYLCASSLEGRDVTEAFFGQGTRLTVV.

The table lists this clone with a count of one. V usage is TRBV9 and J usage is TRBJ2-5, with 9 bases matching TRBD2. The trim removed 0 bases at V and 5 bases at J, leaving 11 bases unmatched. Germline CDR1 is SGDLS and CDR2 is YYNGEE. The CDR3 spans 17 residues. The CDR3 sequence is CASSVDLAGATGETQYF. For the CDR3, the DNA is TGTGCCAGCAGCGTAGACTTAGCGGGGGCTACAGGGGAGACCCAGTACTTC.

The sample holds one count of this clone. This chain's CDR3 is CASSQMTSGVGEQFF. The CDR3, as DNA: TGCGCCAGCAGCCAAATGACTAGCGGGGTGGGGGAGCAGTTCTTC. The chain uses TRBV4-1 and TRBJ2-1; 11 nucleotides match TRBD2. The ends lost 2 bases at V and 10 bases at J; junction bases unmatched: 7. CDR1 is MGHRA and CDR2 is YSYEKL in the germline V gene. This CDR3 is built from 15 residues.

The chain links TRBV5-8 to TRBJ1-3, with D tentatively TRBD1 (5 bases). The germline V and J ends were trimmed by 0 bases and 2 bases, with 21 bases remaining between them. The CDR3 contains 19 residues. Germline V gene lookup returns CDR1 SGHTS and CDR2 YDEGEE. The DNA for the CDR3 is TGTGCCAGCAGCTTGGCCGTCTTCACGGGCAGGGTCACTGGAAACACCATATATTTT. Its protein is CASSLAVFTGRVTGNTIYF.

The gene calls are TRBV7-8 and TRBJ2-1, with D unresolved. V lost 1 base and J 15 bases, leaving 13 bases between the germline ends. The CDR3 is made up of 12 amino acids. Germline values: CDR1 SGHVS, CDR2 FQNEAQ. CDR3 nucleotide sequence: TGTGCCAGCAGCTTAGTTAGGGAAAGAGGGTTCTTC. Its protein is CASSLVRERGFF.

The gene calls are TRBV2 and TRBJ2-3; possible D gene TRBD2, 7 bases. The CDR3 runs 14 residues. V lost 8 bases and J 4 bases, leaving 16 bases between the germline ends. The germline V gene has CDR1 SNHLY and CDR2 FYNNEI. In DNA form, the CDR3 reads TGTGCCAGCCGCCTACAGGGAGGGTCAGATACGCAGTATTTT. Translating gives CASRLQGGSDTQYF. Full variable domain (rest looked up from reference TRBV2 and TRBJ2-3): EPEVTQTPSHQVTQMGQEVILRCVPISNHLYFYWYRQILGQKVEFLVSFYNNEISEKSEIFDDQFSVERPDGSNFTLKIRSTKLEDSAMYFCASRLQGGSDTQYFGPGTRLTVL.

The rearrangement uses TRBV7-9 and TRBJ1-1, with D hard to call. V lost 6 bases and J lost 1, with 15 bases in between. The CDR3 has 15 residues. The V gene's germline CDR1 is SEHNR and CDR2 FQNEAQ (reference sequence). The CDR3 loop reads CASSPYGRGNTEAFF. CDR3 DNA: TGTGCCAGCAGTCCTTATGGGAGAGGGAACACTGAAGCTTTCTTT. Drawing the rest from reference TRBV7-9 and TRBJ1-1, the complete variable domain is DTGVSQNPRHKITKRGQNVTFRCDPISEHNRLYWYRQTLGQGPEFLTYFQNEAQLEKSRLLSDRFSAERPKGSFSTLEIQRTEQGDSAMYLCASSPYGRGNTEAFFGQGTRLTVV.

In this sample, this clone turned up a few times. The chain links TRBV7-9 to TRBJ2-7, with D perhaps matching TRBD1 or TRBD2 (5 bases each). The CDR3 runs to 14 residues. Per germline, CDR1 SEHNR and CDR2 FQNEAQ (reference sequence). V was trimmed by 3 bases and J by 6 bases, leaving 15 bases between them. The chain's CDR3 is CASSLVGGGGEQYF. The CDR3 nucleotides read TGTGCCAGCAGCTTGGTCGGCGGTGGGGGCGAGCAGTACTTC.

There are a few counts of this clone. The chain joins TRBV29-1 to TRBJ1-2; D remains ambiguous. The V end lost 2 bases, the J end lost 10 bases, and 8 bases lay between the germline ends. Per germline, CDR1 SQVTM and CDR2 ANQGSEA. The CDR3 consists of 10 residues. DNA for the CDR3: TGCAGCGTTGAACGGGGAGACTACACCTTC. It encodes CSVERGDYTF. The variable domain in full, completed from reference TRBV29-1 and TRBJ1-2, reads SAVISQKPSRDICQRGTSLTIQCQVDSQVTMMFWYRQQPGQSLTLIATANQGSEATYESGFVIDKFPISRPNLTFSTLTVSNMSPEDSSIYLCSVERGDYTFGSGTRLTVV.

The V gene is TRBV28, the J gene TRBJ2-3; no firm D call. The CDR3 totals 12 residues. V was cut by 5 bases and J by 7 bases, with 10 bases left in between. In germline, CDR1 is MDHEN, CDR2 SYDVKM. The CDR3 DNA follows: TGTGCCAGCAGTGCCCTGCCGAATACGCAGTATTTT. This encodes CASSALPNTQYF. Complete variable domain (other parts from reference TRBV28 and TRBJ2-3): DVKVTQSSRYLVKRTGEKVFLECVQDMDHENMFWYRQDPGLGLRLIYFSYDVKMKEKGDIPEGYSVSREKKERFSLILESASTNQTSMYLCASSALPNTQYFGPGTRLTVL.

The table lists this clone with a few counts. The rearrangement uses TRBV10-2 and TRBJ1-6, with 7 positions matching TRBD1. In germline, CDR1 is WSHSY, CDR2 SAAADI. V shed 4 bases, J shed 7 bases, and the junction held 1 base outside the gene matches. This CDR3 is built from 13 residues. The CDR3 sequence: CASSGGQNSPLHF. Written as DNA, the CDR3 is TGCGCCAGCAGTGGGGGACAGAATTCACCCCTCCACTTT.

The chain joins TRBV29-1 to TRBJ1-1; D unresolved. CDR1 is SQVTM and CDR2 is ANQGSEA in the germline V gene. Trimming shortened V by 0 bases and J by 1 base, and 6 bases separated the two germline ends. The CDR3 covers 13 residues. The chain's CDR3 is CSVEDNANTEAFF. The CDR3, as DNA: TGCAGCGTTGAAGATAACGCGAACACTGAAGCTTTCTTT.

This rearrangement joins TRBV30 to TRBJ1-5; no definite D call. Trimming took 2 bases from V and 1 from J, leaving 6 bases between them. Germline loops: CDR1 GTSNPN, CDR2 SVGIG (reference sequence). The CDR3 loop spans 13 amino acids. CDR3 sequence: CAWSPDSNQPQHF. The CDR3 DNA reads TGTGCCTGGAGTCCGGACAGCAATCAGCCCCAGCATTTT.

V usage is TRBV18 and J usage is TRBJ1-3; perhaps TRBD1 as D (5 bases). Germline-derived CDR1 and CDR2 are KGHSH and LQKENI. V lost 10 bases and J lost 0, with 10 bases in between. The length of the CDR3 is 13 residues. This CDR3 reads CATRQSSGNTIYF. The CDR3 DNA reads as TGTGCCACCCGACAGAGCTCTGGAAACACCATATATTTT.

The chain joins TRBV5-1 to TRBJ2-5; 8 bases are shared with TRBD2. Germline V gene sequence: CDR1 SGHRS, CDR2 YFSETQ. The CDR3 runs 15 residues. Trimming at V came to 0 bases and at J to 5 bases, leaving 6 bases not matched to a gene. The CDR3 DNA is TGCGCCAGCAGCTTGGCGGCGGGAGGTGGTGAGACCCAGTACTTC. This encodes CASSLAAGGGETQYF.

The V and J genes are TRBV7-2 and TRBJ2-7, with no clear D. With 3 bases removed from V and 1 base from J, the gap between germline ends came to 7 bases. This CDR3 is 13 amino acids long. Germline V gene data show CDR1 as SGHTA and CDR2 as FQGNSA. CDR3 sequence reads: CASSFFVSYEQYF. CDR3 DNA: TGTGCCAGCAGCTTCTTCGTTTCCTACGAGCAGTACTTC.